The next 13 T cell receptor beta chains were all read from a single sample in a study of blood T cell repertoires in COVID-19 (dated by TCRdb to the early 2020s). Libraries were constructed by the immunoSEQ multiplex PCR assay. This immuneACCESS table, as held by TCRdb, lists in-frame sequences with V and J called but not all clones. Of the missing ones, under half trace to an unresolved V gene in checked studies; the others have no known cause. The sample has some 150,000 clones on record, 84% of them singletons. 7.2% of the sample belongs to the ten largest clones. The specimen sequenced was peripheral blood. All receptors come from a woman aged 45-59 years in a cohort sampled during active or convalescent COVID-19.

Only a few counts were recorded for this clone. V usage is TRBV5-1 and J usage is TRBJ1-1; D not certain. The CDR3 is made up of 14 amino acids. The germline V gene encodes CDR1 SGHRS and CDR2 YFSETQ. V shed 7 bases and J shed 0 bases, with 13 bases lying between them. CDR3 DNA sequence: TGCGCCAGCGCTGGAGGAGTTATGAACACTGAAGCTTTCTTT. Its translation: CASAGGVMNTEAFF.

V gene TRBV4-3 combines with J gene TRBJ1-2; 7 bases are shared with TRBD1. Germline V gene sequence: CDR1 LGHNA, CDR2 YSLEER. Unmatched junction bases numbered 3, after V lost 1 base and J lost 4 bases. This CDR3 has 14 residues. Here the CDR3 reads CASSQGTGSYGYTF. DNA for the CDR3: TGCGCCAGCAGCCAAGGGACAGGTTCCTATGGCTACACCTTC.

CDR3 amino acids: CASSLTRYNEQFF. In nucleotides, the CDR3 is TGTGCCAGCAGTTTAACTAGATACAATGAGCAGTTCTTC. The V and J genes are TRBV27 and TRBJ2-1, with TRBD2 as a possible D gene (5 bases). Germline loops: CDR1 MNHEY, CDR2 SMNVEV (reference sequence). Trimming shortened V by 2 bases and J by 4 bases, and 6 bases separated the two germline ends. The CDR3 contains 13 residues.

This rearrangement joins TRBV11-3 to TRBJ2-1, with D perhaps TRBD2 (6 bases). Germline CDR1 SGHNT, CDR2 YENEEA. The CDR3 covers 18 residues. The V gene lost 5 bases and the J gene lost 0 bases, with 20 bases spanning the gap. The CDR3 here is CASSRAGRTTSSYNEQFF. For the CDR3, the DNA is TGTGCCAGCAGCCGGGCGGGGCGAACAACGAGCTCCTACAATGAGCAGTTCTTC.

The gene calls are TRBV4-3 and TRBJ2-3; 9 nucleotides align to TRBD2. Germline V CDR1 and CDR2: LGHNA, YSLEER. The CDR3 covers 17 residues. With 1 base clipped from V and 1 base from J, the junction kept 6 bases outside the gene matches. Written as DNA, the CDR3 is TGCGCCAGCAGCCAAGCCCTAGCGGGGTTACGCACAGATACGCAGTATTTT. The encoded protein is CASSQALAGLRTDTQYF.

The genes are TRBV10-2 and TRBJ1-2; D is ambiguous. With 2 bases removed from V and 3 bases from J, the gap between germline ends came to 4 bases. CDR3 length equals 12 residues. The germline gives CDR1 WSHSY, CDR2 SAAADI. CDR3 amino acids: CASSEADYGYTF. The CDR3 nucleotides are TGCGCCAGCAGTGAGGCGGACTATGGCTACACCTTC.

The rearrangement uses TRBV30 and TRBJ1-2; 10 nucleotides agree with TRBD1. Trimming took 6 bases from V and 7 from J; bases not matched to a gene: 17. The CDR3 has 16 amino acids. Per germline, CDR1 GTSNPN and CDR2 SVGIG (reference sequence). CDR3 coding DNA: TGTGCCTGCGGGACAGGGGCCCGACTCCGGTCCTCTGGCTACACCTTC. Protein product: CACGTGARLRSSGYTF.

This clone showed up just once. No DNA is shown, since the ends of the CDR3 on it are uncertain; the CDR3 is the one TCRdb lists. The chain combines TRBV9 with TRBJ2-3; TRBD2 reflects the table's D call only, with no check against the DNA. CDR1 and CDR2 (germline): SGDLS, YYNGEE. The CDR3 numbers 14 amino acids, ends counted. The CDR3 protein is CASSVGLGTSQKYF.

The CDR3 is CASGQGYTYGYTF. CDR3 nucleotides: TGCGCCAGCGGGCAGGGCTATACCTATGGCTACACCTTC. This chain links TRBV5-1 with TRBJ1-2; D is possibly TRBD1 (5 bases). V was shortened by 7 bases and J by 4 bases, with 14 bases between the two germline ends. The CDR3 totals 13 residues. Germline CDR1 SGHRS, CDR2 YFSETQ.

In its sample, this clone was seen a few times. The chain combines TRBV7-9 with TRBJ1-5; D unresolved. Germline V gene lookup returns CDR1 SEHNR and CDR2 FQNEAQ (reference sequence). The CDR3 loop spans 14 amino acids. Trimming removed 5 bases at V and 3 bases at J, with 11 bases between. CDR3 sequence (DNA): TGTGCCAGCAGCCAACCGGGGAACAATCAGCCCCAGCATTTT. This translates into CASSQPGNNQPQHF.

The rearrangement joins TRBV3-1 (or the pseudogene TRBV3-2) to TRBJ1-1, with 7 bases matching TRBD1. This CDR3 region has 14 residues. The trim removed 5 bases at V and 1 base at J, leaving 4 bases unmatched. Germline CDR1 LGHDT, CDR2 YNNKEL (reference sequence). CDR3 DNA sequence: TGTGCCAGCAGCGAAAGGACAGGGAACACTGAAGCTTTCTTT. Protein: CASSERTGNTEAFF.

Only a few counts were recorded for this clone. The V and J genes are TRBV2 and TRBJ2-1; the match to TRBD2 covers 11 bases. The V gene's germline CDR1 is SNHLY and CDR2 FYNNEI. The J segment lost 8 bases and the V segment lost 2 bases, leaving 8 bases of the junction unmatched. CDR3 length: 16 amino acids. CDR3 region: CASSEKIAGGLDEQFF. CDR3 DNA: TGTGCCAGCAGTGAAAAGATAGCGGGGGGGCTCGATGAGCAGTTCTTC.

V gene TRBV9 combines with J gene TRBJ1-1, with 8 positions matching TRBD1. CDR3 length: 16 residues. V shed 0 bases and J 2 bases; nucleotides not matched to a gene: 6. Looked up from germline, CDR1 is SGDLS and CDR2 is YYNGEE. CDR3: CASSVAGQGGNTEAFF. The DNA for the CDR3 is TGTGCCAGCAGCGTAGCTGGACAGGGAGGTAACACTGAAGCTTTCTTT.